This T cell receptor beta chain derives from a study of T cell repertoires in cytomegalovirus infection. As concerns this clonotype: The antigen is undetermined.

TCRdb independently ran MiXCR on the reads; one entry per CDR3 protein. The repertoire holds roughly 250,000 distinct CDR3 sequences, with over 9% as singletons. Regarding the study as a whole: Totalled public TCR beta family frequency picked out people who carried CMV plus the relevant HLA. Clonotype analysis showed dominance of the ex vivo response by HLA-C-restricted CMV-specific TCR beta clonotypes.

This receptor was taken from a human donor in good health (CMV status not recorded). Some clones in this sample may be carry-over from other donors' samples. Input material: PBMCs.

The DNA for the CDR3 is TGCAGCGTCCTTCTGACAGGGGTAGATACGCAGTATTTT. Translating it yields CSVLLTGVDTQYF. The rearrangement links TRBV29-1 to TRBJ2-3, with 8 bases identical to TRBD1. There are 13 residues in the CDR3. Unmatched junction bases numbered 7, after V lost 6 bases and J lost 5 bases. Looked up from germline, CDR1 is SQVTM and CDR2 is ANQGSEA.